The 32 T cell receptor beta chains reported below all come from one sample, sequenced in a study of blood T cell repertoires in COVID-19. Measured with immunoSEQ multiplex PCR; TCRdb has only the in-frame clones, and not every one. The table shows 350,000 to 450,000 clones, with 80% to 90% occurring only once. Sequenced input: PBMCs or T cells enriched from blood (not recorded which). The receptors stem from a man aged 25 to 40 who had recovered from COVID-19.

This clone was picked up one time. The chain is built from TRBV5-1 and TRBJ1-4; no reliable D call. The germline V gene has CDR1 SGHRS and CDR2 YFSETQ. Trimming took off 3 bases at V and 0 bases at J, with 12 bases between the two ends. The CDR3 has 16 residues. The CDR3 region has the DNA TGCGCCAGCAGCTCCGACGGGATTCCAACTAATGAAAAACTGTTTTTT. As protein: CASSSDGIPTNEKLFF.

The chain recombines TRBV7-9 with TRBJ2-1; TRBD1 aligns across 7 bases. The CDR3 loop spans 13 amino acids. Per the germline V gene, CDR1 is SEHNR and CDR2 is FQNEAQ (reference sequence). V lost 3 bases to trimming and J lost 8 bases; unmatched junction nucleotides: 4. The CDR3, as DNA: TGTGCCAGCAGCTTGGGACAGCGGTATGAGCAGTTCTTC. Encoded protein: CASSLGQRYEQFF. Looking up the rest from reference TRBV7-9 and TRBJ2-1 gives the full variable domain: DTGVSQNPRHKITKRGQNVTFRCDPISEHNRLYWYRQTLGQGPEFLTYFQNEAQLEKSRLLSDRFSAERPKGSFSTLEIQRTEQGDSAMYLCASSLGQRYEQFFGPGTRLTVL.

This clone is a singleton in its sample. The chain carries TRBV7-2 and TRBJ2-5; D not certain. The germline CDR1 and CDR2 sequences are SGHTA and FQGNSA. Trimming removed 3 bases from V and 5 bases from J, with 10 bases in between. The CDR3 is 13 residues long. CDR3 protein: CASSFRGAETQYF. The CDR3 nucleotides are TGTGCCAGCAGCTTTAGAGGCGCGGAGACCCAGTACTTC. Drawing the rest from reference TRBV7-2 and TRBJ2-5, the complete variable domain is GAGVSQSPSNKVTEKGKDVELRCDPISGHTALYWYRQSLGQGLEFLIYFQGNSAPDKSGLPSDRFSAERTGGSVSTLTIQRTQQEDSAVYLCASSFRGAETQYFGPGTRLLVL.

The rearrangement links TRBV10-3 to TRBJ2-1, with a tentative D call TRBD2 (5 bases). The CDR3 covers 14 residues. Germline V gives CDR1 ENHRY, CDR2 SYGVKD. The V gene lost 2 bases and the J gene lost 1 base, with 6 bases spanning the gap. CDR3 residues: CAISEGLSYNEQFF. CDR3 DNA sequence: TGTGCCATCAGTGAGGGACTTTCCTACAATGAGCAGTTCTTC.

The V gene is TRBV4-2, the J gene TRBJ1-3; D might be TRBD1 (5 bases). Trimming shortened V by 1 base and J by 2 bases, and 12 bases separated the two germline ends. This CDR3 is 16 amino acids long. Germline CDR1 LGHNA, CDR2 YNFKEQ. The CDR3 region has the DNA TGTGCCAGCAGCCAAGGACCGTCAGGGACTGGAAACACCATATATTTT. Protein product: CASSQGPSGTGNTIYF.

This rearrangement joins TRBV7-6 to TRBJ2-1; 7 nucleotides align to TRBD1. Germline V gene lookup returns CDR1 SGHVS and CDR2 FNYEAQ. This CDR3 is 20 amino acids long. V was clipped by 2 bases and J by 0 bases; unmatched bases: 16. The CDR3 nucleotides are TGTGCCAGCAGCTTACCTCCTCTTGGGGGACAGACCAGCTCCTACAATGAGCAGTTCTTC. The encoded protein is CASSLPPLGGQTSSYNEQFF.

The chain links TRBV30 to TRBJ1-2; 7 bases agree with TRBD1. The CDR3 runs 13 residues. The germline V gene encodes CDR1 GTSNPN and CDR2 SVGIG (reference sequence). Trimming cost V 5 bases and J 7 bases; bases outside gene matches: 10. The CDR3 loop is CAWGTGVFLGYTF. The CDR3 bases are TGTGCCTGGGGTACAGGGGTATTCCTTGGCTACACCTTC.

The genes are TRBV29-1 and TRBJ2-1; 15 bases map to TRBD2. V dropped 7 bases and J dropped 10; count of bases not matched to a gene: 8. Germline assignment: CDR1 SQVTM and CDR2 ANQGSEA. The CDR3 loop spans 14 amino acids. CDR3 DNA: TGCAGCGCCTTGGGACTAGCGGGAGGTCAGGAGCAGTTCTTC. Translating gives CSALGLAGGQEQFF.

The genes are TRBV7-8 and TRBJ2-2; D is ambiguous. The CDR3 spans 12 residues. The V end lost 5 bases, the J end lost 2 bases, and 3 bases lay between the germline ends. Germline values: CDR1 SGHVS, CDR2 FQNEAQ. The CDR3 DNA reads TGTGCCAGCAGCCCTAACACCGGGGAGCTGTTTTTT. Amino acids: CASSPNTGELFF. Full variable domain (missing parts from reference TRBV7-8 and TRBJ2-2): GAGVSQSPRYKVAKRGQDVALRCDPISGHVSLFWYQQALGQGPEFLTYFQNEAQLDKSGLPSDRFFAERPEGSVSTLKIQRTQQEDSAVYLCASSPNTGELFFGEGSRLTVL.

This sequence joins TRBV6-5 and TRBJ2-7, with TRBD2 matching over 8 bases. The CDR3 has 16 residues. Unmatched junction bases numbered 8, after V lost 4 bases and J lost 0 bases. CDR1 MNHEY and CDR2 SVGAGI come from the germline V gene. CDR3 sequence reads: CASSSLTSGSSYEQYF. DNA of the CDR3: TGTGCCAGCAGTTCCCTTACTAGCGGAAGCTCCTACGAGCAGTACTTC.

A few counts support this clone. This chain connects TRBV19 to TRBJ1-1; weak D call: TRBD1 (6 bases). Germline assignment: CDR1 LNHDA and CDR2 SQIVND (reference sequence). The V and J ends lost 7 bases and 8 bases respectively, with 17 bases between them. CDR3 length: 13 amino acids. The CDR3 DNA follows: TGTGCCAGTATGAGGGAGGGGGGGAGAGAAGCTTTCTTT. It yields the protein CASMREGGREAFF.

The chain carries TRBV18 and TRBJ2-3; 8 nucleotides align to TRBD2. The CDR3 is made up of 16 amino acids. Trimming cost V 1 base and J 4 bases; bases outside gene matches: 7. Germline V gene sequence: CDR1 KGHSH, CDR2 LQKENI. CDR3 in DNA: TGTGCCAGCTCACCACAAGTCAGCGGGAGACCAGATACGCAGTATTTT. Translated: CASSPQVSGRPDTQYF. Full variable domain (rest looked up from reference TRBV18 and TRBJ2-3): NAGVMQNPRHLVRRRGQEARLRCSPMKGHSHVYWYRQLPEEGLKFMVYLQKENIIDESGMPKERFSAEFPKEGPSILRIQQVVRGDSAAYFCASSPQVSGRPDTQYFGPGTRLTVL.

The rearrangement uses TRBV7-9 and TRBJ1-4; D uncertain. V was clipped by 5 bases and J by 7 bases, with 8 bases between them. Germline assignment: CDR1 SEHNR and CDR2 FQNEAQ (reference sequence). This CDR3 is built from 12 residues. CDR3 sequence (DNA): TGTGCCAGCAGCCCAATCGGTGAAAAACTGTTTTTT. It specifies CASSPIGEKLFF.

V is TRBV9 and J is TRBJ1-4; D is possibly TRBD1 (6 bases). The germline V gene has CDR1 SGDLS and CDR2 YYNGEE. The V end lost 5 bases, the J end lost 10 bases, and 18 bases lay between the germline ends. The CDR3 contains 14 residues. The CDR3 spells CASSADSAQGKLFF. CDR3 coding DNA: TGTGCCAGCAGTGCGGACAGCGCCCAAGGAAAACTGTTTTTT. The variable domain in full, with the rest retrieved from reference TRBV9 and TRBJ1-4, is DSGVTQTPKHLITATGQRVTLRCSPRSGDLSVYWYQQSLDQGLQFLIQYYNGEERAKGNILERFSAQQFPDLHSELNLSSLELGDSALYFCASSADSAQGKLFFGSGTQLSVL.

The chain links TRBV4-1 to TRBJ2-7, with 7 bases that match TRBD1. The J segment lost 2 bases and the V segment lost 1 base, leaving 2 bases of the junction unmatched. The germline V gene encodes CDR1 MGHRA and CDR2 YSYEKL. The CDR3 contains 14 residues. The chain's CDR3 is CASSQGDSAYEQYF. The CDR3, as DNA: TGCGCCAGCAGCCAAGGGGACAGCGCCTACGAGCAGTACTTC.

The chain carries TRBV27 and TRBJ1-5, with 8 bases fitting TRBD1. Germline values: CDR1 MNHEY, CDR2 SMNVEV (reference sequence). The CDR3 runs to 13 residues. Trimming cost V 5 bases and J 5 bases; bases outside gene matches: 2. The CDR3 spells CASSPDRDQPQHF. DNA of the CDR3: TGTGCCAGCAGTCCGGACAGGGATCAGCCCCAGCATTTT.

This clone was recorded only once. The rearrangement links TRBV18 to TRBJ2-7; no clear D gene. Germline loops: CDR1 KGHSH, CDR2 LQKENI. Trimming pared 1 base from V and 2 bases from J, leaving 6 bases between. The CDR3 loop spans 13 amino acids. The CDR3 is CASSPRTAYEQYF. CDR3 nucleotides: TGTGCCAGCTCACCACGTACAGCCTACGAGCAGTACTTC.

The rearrangement links TRBV27 to TRBJ2-1, with 7 bases that match TRBD2. The CDR3 consists of 13 residues. The germline CDR1 and CDR2 sequences are MNHEY and SMNVEV (reference sequence). V shed 6 bases, J shed 5 bases, and the junction held 4 bases outside the gene matches. The CDR3 bases are TGTGCCAGCAGACCCAGCGGGGACAATGAGCAGTTCTTC. Protein sequence: CASRPSGDNEQFF.

For the CDR3, the DNA is TGCGCCAGCAGCTTTTTGGACAGGGAGCACGAGCAGTACTTC. It is translated as CASSFLDREHEQYF. The chain recombines TRBV5-1 with TRBJ2-7; 8 bases fit TRBD1. The germline V gene has CDR1 SGHRS and CDR2 YFSETQ. The CDR3 contains 14 residues. J lost 5 bases, V lost 2 bases, and 6 bases had no gene match.

The rearrangement joins TRBV30 to TRBJ2-1; 12 nucleotides align to TRBD2. Trimming at V came to 0 bases and at J to 8 bases, leaving 14 bases not matched to a gene. CDR3 length: 18 residues. CDR1 is GTSNPN, CDR2 SVGIG, per germline (reference sequence). This chain's CDR3 is CAWSVPRLAGGPVDEQFF. In nucleotides, the CDR3 is TGTGCCTGGAGTGTCCCTCGGCTAGCGGGAGGGCCGGTTGATGAGCAGTTCTTC.

This chain links TRBV7-9 with TRBJ1-1, with 8 bases aligning to TRBD1. J lost 3 bases, V lost 1 base, and 4 bases had no gene match. CDR3 length: 15 amino acids. Germline CDR1 SEHNR, CDR2 FQNEAQ (reference sequence). The CDR3 nucleotides read TGTGCCAGCAGCTTAGTAGGGACAGGCTACACTGAAGCTTTCTTT. Its translation: CASSLVGTGYTEAFF.

Worth noting for this clone: A junction end diverges from the germline sequence, so it may reflect a read error. V usage is TRBV7-9 and J usage is TRBJ2-3; D might be TRBD1 (6 bases). The germline V gene has CDR1 SEHNR and CDR2 FQNEAQ (reference sequence). The CDR3 has 15 residues. The CDR3 DNA follows: TGCGCCAGCAGCCAGGGACAAGGTAGCACAGATACGCAGTATTTT. Encoded protein: CASSQGQGSTDTQYF.

V gene TRBV7-9 combines with J gene TRBJ2-5; 8 bases are shared with TRBD1. The length of the CDR3 is 15 residues. Germline V CDR1 and CDR2: SEHNR, FQNEAQ (reference sequence). Trimming removed 6 bases from V and 1 base from J; junction bases left unmatched: 7. The CDR3 DNA follows: TGTGCCAGCAGAGGGGACAGGACCCGCCAAGAGACCCAGTACTTC. Translation: CASRGDRTRQETQYF.

This rearrangement joins TRBV10-2 to TRBJ2-7; 11 bases are shared with TRBD1. Germline lookup yields CDR1 WSHSY and CDR2 SAAADI. This CDR3 has 14 amino acids. Trimming removed 11 bases from V and 4 bases from J; junction bases left unmatched: 10. DNA of the CDR3: TGCGCCTCGGCCGGGGACAGGGGGTTGTACGAGCAGTACTTC. It yields the protein CASAGDRGLYEQYF.

The chain combines TRBV30 with TRBJ2-1, with 7 bases aligning to TRBD2. The CDR3 totals 17 residues. CDR1 is GTSNPN and CDR2 is SVGIG in the germline V gene (reference sequence). Here the CDR3 reads CACKKGRSSGAYNEQFF. CDR3 coding DNA: TGTGCTTGCAAAAAAGGGAGGTCTAGCGGAGCCTACAATGAGCAGTTCTTC.

The gene calls are TRBV3-1 (or the pseudogene TRBV3-2) and TRBJ2-7, with D tentatively TRBD2 (6 bases). Germline V gene sequence: CDR1 LGHDT, CDR2 YNNKEL (reference sequence). The CDR3 is 15 amino acids. The V end was cut by 5 bases, the J end by 2 bases, with 16 bases between. The CDR3 loop reads CASSEGAGLAYEQYF. The CDR3 DNA reads as TGTGCCAGCAGCGAAGGGGCGGGGTTGGCCTACGAGCAGTACTTC.

This clone appeared once. CDR3 region: CASIAAGGPQHF. Written as DNA, the CDR3 is TGTGCCAGCATCGCCGCGGGGGGGCCCCAGCATTTT. This chain joins TRBV28 and TRBJ1-5, with D possibly matching TRBD1 (5 bases). V lost 7 bases and J lost 9, with 13 bases in between. CDR1 is MDHEN and CDR2 is SYDVKM in the germline V gene. There are 12 residues in the CDR3.

This chain connects TRBV7-2 to TRBJ2-3; possibly TRBD2 for D (5 bases). Trimming stripped 5 bases from V and 1 base from J, with 13 bases between. The CDR3 covers 15 residues. Germline CDR1 is SGHTA and CDR2 is FQGNSA. The CDR3 DNA reads as TGTGCCAGCAGCCCCTTCGGGAAGGGCACAGATACGCAGTATTTT. Amino acid sequence: CASSPFGKGTDTQYF.

CDR3 residues: CASSPDRGGDEKLFF. The CDR3 bases are TGTGCCAGCAGCCCGGACAGGGGGGGGGATGAAAAACTGTTTTTT. The chain recombines TRBV28 with TRBJ1-4, with 10 bases lining up with TRBD1. CDR1 and CDR2 (germline): MDHEN, SYDVKM. This CDR3 comprises 15 residues. Losses at the gene ends were 6 bases for V and 6 bases for J; bases not matched to a gene: 7.

The V call is TRBV2, the J call TRBJ1-1; D remains unclear. Trimming pared 7 bases from V and 0 bases from J, leaving 9 bases between. The germline V gene has CDR1 SNHLY and CDR2 FYNNEI. This CDR3 is built from 13 residues. In DNA form, the CDR3 reads TGTGCCAGCAACGGGGAAATGAACACTGAAGCTTTCTTT. It yields the protein CASNGEMNTEAFF.

This chain uses TRBV19 with TRBJ2-7; 9 nucleotides agree with TRBD1. In germline, CDR1 is LNHDA, CDR2 SQIVND (reference sequence). V shed 3 bases and J 0 bases; nucleotides not matched to a gene: 3. The CDR3 consists of 15 residues. CDR3 DNA: TGTGCCAGTAGTATTGGGACAGGGATCTCCTACGAGCAGTACTTC. This translates into CASSIGTGISYEQYF.

The chain carries TRBV6-6 and TRBJ2-1, with D possibly TRBD2 on 5 matching bases. Trimming took off 8 bases at V and 8 bases at J, with 16 bases between the two ends. This CDR3 has 13 amino acids. Per the germline V gene, CDR1 is MNHNY and CDR2 is SVGAGI (reference sequence). The CDR3 DNA reads as TGTGCCAGCGCGGGCCTCTTGGGCGATGAGCAGTTCTTC. This codes for CASAGLLGDEQFF.